The sequence of this TCR beta chain was determined in a study of T cell changes during pregnancy in multiple sclerosis (dated by TCRdb to between 2018 and 2021). In the study overall: The study looked at changes in the T cell repertoire across pregnancy in women with multiple sclerosis.

In regard to this clone: No antigen is known for it. Base qualities are not provided; no much larger clone lies one nucleotide away.

Library prep was done by the immunoSEQ multiplex PCR assay. Entries here come from immuneACCESS through TCRdb and include only in-frame sequences with V and J called. Some clones fail to appear in such tables; in the studies checked, an unresolved V gene covers under half of the shortfall, and the cause of the remainder is unknown. Across this sample there are under 50,000 clones, with 94% seen only once. Approximately 0.36% of the sample is taken by the ten largest. CDR1 and CDR2 (SGDLS, YYNGEE) derive from the germline V gene. V is reduced by 4 bases and J by 11 bases, leaving a spacing of 13 bases between them. There are 12 amino acids in the CDR3, from cysteine to phenylalanine inclusive. Left in the record is the CDR3 DNA by itself, 36 bases read in frame from the first base.

The sequences come from CD4+ T cells from peripheral blood mononuclear cells, collected after pregnancy. Recombination joined TRBV9 with TRBJ1-5; the D segment could be TRBD1, given 5 matching bases. The TCR sequence derives from a female donor with multiple sclerosis, enrolled in a pregnancy study. The DNA sequence is TGTGCCAGCAGCCCACTCCCCAGGGCCCAGCATTTT. Its protein product is CASSPLPRAQHF.